The TCR beta chain described here comes from a study of PD-1 blockade in classical Hodgkin lymphoma. Study context: It was nivolumab at 3 mg/kg, given intravenously every 2 weeks, that patients received. Study observations and caveats: Individuals who commenced nivolumab within less than 1 year of ASCT were excluded. Newly diagnosed patients had diversity similar to the baseline diversity of complete responders.

Time point here: cycle 4 day 1 (C4D1), after 6 weeks of nivolumab. In every patient, relapse followed autologous stem cell transplantation, while exposure to brentuximab vedotin differed. Best overall response was complete response, partial response or progressive disease in these relapsed/refractory classical Hodgkin lymphoma patients. Sequenced by immunoSEQ multiplex PCR; TCRdb stores in-frame clones only, minus some. The sample yields more than 95,000 clones, about 92% seen once. V was clipped by 3 bases and J by 9 bases, with 22 bases between them. Germline values: CDR1 SGHKS, CDR2 YYEKEE (reference sequence). The CDR3 has 15 residues. This clone was detected once. Its antigen is currently unknown.

The V gene is TRBV5-5, the J gene TRBJ2-7; D is ambiguous. The TCR was taken from a human donor with classical Hodgkin lymphoma. Sample: peripheral blood mononuclear cells (PBMCs), taken before the fourth cycle of nivolumab. CDR3 in amino acids: CASSSTVGTTWGQYF. In DNA form, the CDR3 reads TGTGCCAGCAGCTCAACGGTGGGCACTACCTGGGGGCAGTACTTC.